The 3 T cell receptor beta chains presented below share a single source sample, sequenced in a study of cytomegalovirus exposure and HLA in healthy donors. The PCR had 60 Vbeta and 13 Jbeta primers. Clones were read by immunoSEQ multiplex PCR, and TCRdb kept only the in-frame ones, dropping some. The sample lists hundreds of thousands of clones; more than 60% were seen once. Sample: PBMCs. All receptors derive from a woman aged 55-75 years in good health and CMV-seropositive.

The chain carries TRBV2 and TRBJ1-5, with D unclear. V was clipped by 10 bases and J by 0 bases, with 13 bases between them. This CDR3 region has 14 residues. CDR1 and CDR2 from the germline V gene are SNHLY and FYNNEI. The CDR3 reads CATEDGDSNQPQHF. CDR3 DNA sequence: TGTGCCACCGAGGACGGGGATAGCAATCAGCCCCAGCATTTT. The complete variable domain, with remaining parts taken from reference TRBV2 and TRBJ1-5, reads EPEVTQTPSHQVTQMGQEVILRCVPISNHLYFYWYRQILGQKVEFLVSFYNNEISEKSEIFDDQFSVERPDGSNFTLKIRSTKLEDSAMYFCATEDGDSNQPQHFGDGTRLSIL.

This chain joins TRBV6-6 and TRBJ1-3; D is uncertain. The CDR3 spans 13 residues. The germline gives CDR1 MNHNY, CDR2 SVGAGI (reference sequence). Trimming stripped 5 bases from V and 0 bases from J, with 5 bases between. CDR3 sequence reads: CASSPNSGNTIYF. CDR3 DNA sequence: TGTGCCAGCAGTCCCAACTCTGGAAACACCATATATTTT.

The gene calls are TRBV19 and TRBJ2-5; 10 bases fit TRBD2. Germline V gene lookup returns CDR1 LNHDA and CDR2 SQIVND (reference sequence). The V gene end was trimmed by 1 base and the J gene end by 4 bases; junction bases not matched to a gene: 6. The CDR3 runs 16 residues. The CDR3 DNA is TGTGCCAGTAGTATAGGCGGGGTAGCGGGAGGAGAGACCCAGTACTTC. Residues: CASSIGGVAGGETQYF.